What follows are 6 T cell receptor beta chains derived from one specimen sequenced in a study of Graves' ophthalmopathy and Graves' hyperthyroidism. RNA transcripts yielded amplified TCR beta CDR3 regions. RT-PCR in the first round used HTBI primers; a second-round multiplex PCR followed. From the multiplex PCR reads, TCRdb called clonotypes with MiXCR, one entry per CDR3 protein. Here the sample spans about 400,000 distinct CDR3 sequences, about 21% being singletons. Sequencing was done on a sample of peripheral blood. All receptors derive from a woman between 18 and 29 years old with stable Graves' hyperthyroidism.

This clonotype was observed many times. J is TRBJ2-7 and V is TRBV20-1, with TRBD2 matching 8 bases. J lost 2 bases, V lost 0 bases, and 6 bases had no gene match. The CDR3 spans 15 residues. Germline-derived CDR1 and CDR2 are DFQATT and SNEGSKA (reference sequence). DNA of the CDR3: TGCAGTGCTAGAGATTTGGGACTAGATCCCTACGAGCAGTACTTC. Amino acid sequence: CSARDLGLDPYEQYF.

The sample holds many counts of this clonotype. V is TRBV11-2 and J is TRBJ2-7; D may be TRBD2 (5 bases). Looked up from germline, CDR1 is SGHAT and CDR2 is FQNNGV. The length of the CDR3 is 16 residues. Trimming shortened V by 1 base and J by 4 bases, and 17 bases separated the two germline ends. CDR3 protein: CASSLVGSLALYEQYF. CDR3 bases: TGTGCCAGCAGCTTAGTTGGCAGCCTAGCTTTATACGAGCAGTACTTC.

This clonotype was recorded at least ten times. The rearrangement links TRBV7-3 to TRBJ1-1, with a tentative D call TRBD1 (5 bases). The CDR3 contains 15 residues. Trimming removed 2 bases at V and 0 bases at J, with 10 bases between. Looked up from germline, CDR1 is SGHTA and CDR2 is FQGTGA. The CDR3 nucleotides are TGTGCCAGCAGCTTATCAGACAGCTTGAACACTGAAGCTTTCTTT. It translates to CASSLSDSLNTEAFF.

Notes on this clonotype: This may arise from a read error, as a much more abundant clone is one base away. The genes are TRBV9 and TRBJ2-5; tentatively, D is TRBD1 or TRBD2 (5 bases each). The CDR3 consists of 15 residues. In germline, CDR1 is SGDLS, CDR2 YYNGEE. The CDR3 DNA sequence: TGTGCCAGCAGCGTAGCCGGGGCCCGCCAAGGGACCCAGTACTTC. It is translated as CASSVAGARQGTQYF. Combining the CDR3 with reference TRBV9 and TRBJ2-5 gives the whole variable domain DSGVTQTPKHLITATGQRVTLRCSPRSGDLSVYWYQQSLDQGLQFLIQYYNGEERAKGNILERFSAQQFPDLHSELNLSSLELGDSALYFCASSVAGARQGTQYFGPGTRLLVL.

V is TRBV6-1 and J is TRBJ1-6, with D perhaps matching TRBD1 (5 bases). Germline V gene sequence: CDR1 MNHNS, CDR2 SASEGT. CDR3 length: 15 amino acids. The V end was cut by 6 bases, the J end by 7 bases, with 16 bases between. This CDR3 is CASRRQLEGNSPLHF. In DNA form, the CDR3 reads TGTGCCAGCAGACGTCAATTGGAGGGGAATTCACCCCTCCACTTT.

The chain is built from TRBV11-3 and TRBJ2-3; no clear D gene. Between the trimmed V and J ends, which lost 3 bases and 5 bases, there was a span of 6 bases. Per the germline V gene, CDR1 is SGHNT and CDR2 is YENEEA. The CDR3 extends over 12 amino acids. CDR3 sequence reads: CASSFAGDTQYF. CDR3 coding DNA: TGTGCCAGCAGCTTCGCCGGAGATACGCAGTATTTT.